The 27 T cell receptor beta chains listed next were all sequenced from one sample in a study of T cells after yellow fever vaccination. Each CDR3 protein gets one entry after TCRdb re-called the 5' RACE reads with MiXCR. This table holds approximately 550,000 distinct CDR3 sequences, less than 20% found once. The specimen was PBMCs, collected 15 days after the yellow fever booster vaccination. The receptors were sampled from a man aged 30 to 39 who received the YFV17D yellow fever vaccine.

The chain uses TRBV4-3 and TRBJ2-1; D is unresolved. The germline V gene encodes CDR1 LGHNA and CDR2 YSLEER. Trimming took off 1 base at V and 7 bases at J, with 8 bases between the two ends. The CDR3 totals 13 residues. The CDR3 nucleotides read TGCGCCAGCAGCCAAGTCCTAGAGAATGAGCAGTTCTTC. It encodes CASSQVLENEQFF.

Only a few counts were recorded for this clonotype. The chain couples TRBV4-1 to TRBJ2-7; TRBD2 matches at 8 bases. J lost 2 bases, V lost 1 base, and 1 base had no gene match. In germline, CDR1 is MGHRA, CDR2 YSYEKL. CDR3 length: 14 amino acids. The CDR3 loop reads CASSQVGLAYEQYF. The CDR3 DNA reads TGCGCCAGCAGCCAAGTGGGACTAGCCTACGAGCAGTACTTC.

This clonotype was picked up many times. This chain joins TRBV6-5 and TRBJ2-7, with TRBD1 identical over 9 bases. The CDR3 is 16 amino acids. The V gene end was trimmed by 7 bases and the J gene end by 2 bases; junction bases not matched to a gene: 12. Germline V gene lookup returns CDR1 MNHEY and CDR2 SVGAGI. CDR3 nucleotides: TGTGCCAGCAAGCTAATGCCGGGACAGGGAACCTACGAGCAGTACTTC. It yields the protein CASKLMPGQGTYEQYF.

The chain couples TRBV6-1 to TRBJ2-6, with unresolved D. The ends were cut back, 8 bases at V and 2 bases at J, with 7 bases in the middle. Germline V gene sequence: CDR1 MNHNS, CDR2 SASEGT. The CDR3 consists of 13 residues. CDR3 protein: CASRHTGANVLTF. CDR3 coding DNA: TGTGCCAGCCGGCACACTGGGGCCAACGTCCTGACTTTC.

This clonotype was seen a handful of times. The rearrangement joins TRBV5-1 to TRBJ2-1; D may be TRBD2 (6 bases). The CDR3 sequence is 14 residues long. Between the trimmed V and J ends, which lost 8 bases and 7 bases, there was a span of 19 bases. CDR1 is SGHRS and CDR2 is YFSETQ in the germline V gene. The CDR3 sequence is CASSPGVSRNEQFF. The CDR3 DNA follows: TGCGCCAGTTCCCCGGGGGTTAGTAGAAATGAGCAGTTCTTC.

The chain combines TRBV4-3 with TRBJ2-2; the match to TRBD2 covers 9 bases. Per the germline V gene, CDR1 is LGHNA and CDR2 is YSLEER. There are 17 residues in the CDR3. J gave up 6 bases and V 0 bases, and 8 bases lay outside the gene matches. This chain's CDR3 is CASSQEIGGRGAGELFF. The CDR3 DNA reads as TGCGCCAGCAGCCAAGAAATAGGCGGGAGGGGGGCCGGGGAGCTGTTTTTT.

The chain employs TRBV5-1 and TRBJ2-2; the D is unclear. CDR3 length: 13 residues. V lost 5 bases, J lost 0 bases, and 5 bases lay in between. Germline loops: CDR1 SGHRS, CDR2 YFSETQ. CDR3: CASREPNTGELFF. CDR3 DNA: TGCGCCAGCAGGGAACCGAACACCGGGGAGCTGTTTTTT.

This chain joins TRBV6-4 and TRBJ2-1; D is unclear. CDR1 and CDR2 from the germline V gene are MRHNA and SNTAGT. The CDR3 is made up of 15 amino acids. Trimming left V 7 bases short and J 2 bases short, with 15 bases between. The CDR3 nucleotides read TGTGCCAGCATACCCCACAAGAGACCCTACAATGAGCAGTTCTTC. Encoded protein: CASIPHKRPYNEQFF.

CDR3 DNA sequence: TGTGCCAGCAGCCCTGGGGACCGAATTTCCTACGAGCAGTACTTC. This encodes CASSPGDRISYEQYF. The genes are TRBV7-8 and TRBJ2-7; D may match TRBD1 or TRBD2 (5 bases each). V dropped 5 bases and J dropped 1 base, with 15 bases sitting between them. Germline assignment: CDR1 SGHVS and CDR2 FQNEAQ. This CDR3 has 15 amino acids.

V gene TRBV4-3 combines with J gene TRBJ2-4; perhaps TRBD1 as D (5 bases). The CDR3 length is 14 residues. V lost 5 bases to trimming and J lost 5 bases, with 13 bases between them. Germline CDR1 reads LGHNA; CDR2 reads YSLEER. CDR3 sequence (DNA): TGCGCCAGCAGCGGCGGAGAACAGGAAAACATTCAGTACTTC. Translating gives CASSGGEQENIQYF.

The gene calls are TRBV20-1 and TRBJ2-1; D is possibly TRBD2 (5 bases). Germline values: CDR1 DFQATT, CDR2 SNEGSKA (reference sequence). The ends were cut back, 6 bases at V and 8 bases at J, with 20 bases in the middle. The CDR3 is 14 amino acids. The CDR3 spells CSAHSGLPSDEQFF. CDR3 nucleotides: TGCAGTGCCCACAGTGGACTCCCGTCCGATGAGCAGTTCTTC.

Only a few counts were recorded for this clonotype. The chain carries TRBV10-2 and TRBJ2-4; D is possibly TRBD2 (7 bases). Germline V gene sequence: CDR1 WSHSY, CDR2 SAAADI. The V gene lost 4 bases and the J gene lost 13 bases, with 14 bases spanning the gap. This CDR3 is built from 12 residues. The CDR3 spells CASSGGGLYQYF. CDR3 in DNA: TGCGCCAGCAGTGGGGGGGGGCTCTACCAGTACTTC.

There are a few counts of this clonotype. The chain uses TRBV7-9 and TRBJ2-1; possible D gene TRBD2, 5 bases. V was pared by 0 bases and J by 2 bases, with 11 bases between. CDR3 length: 16 amino acids. CDR1 is SEHNR, CDR2 FQNEAQ, per germline (reference sequence). CDR3 nucleotides: TGTGCCAGCAGCTTAGCGGGCAGCGGAGCCTACAATGAGCAGTTCTTC. Translation: CASSLAGSGAYNEQFF. Based on the CDR3 plus reference TRBV7-9 and TRBJ2-1, the full variable domain is DTGVSQNPRHKITKRGQNVTFRCDPISEHNRLYWYRQTLGQGPEFLTYFQNEAQLEKSRLLSDRFSAERPKGSFSTLEIQRTEQGDSAMYLCASSLAGSGAYNEQFFGPGTRLTVL.

J is TRBJ2-2 and V is TRBV12-3 or TRBV12-4, with D possibly being TRBD1 or TRBD2 (6 bases each). V dropped 1 base and J dropped 6 bases, with 12 bases sitting between them. The length of the CDR3 is 15 residues. CDR3 loop: CASSLVFGGPGELFF. The CDR3 coding sequence is TGTGCCAGCAGTTTAGTGTTTGGGGGGCCCGGGGAGCTGTTTTTT.

The rearrangement links TRBV6-5 to TRBJ2-7; D ambiguous. Germline V lookup: CDR1 MNHEY, CDR2 SVGAGI. The CDR3 extends over 14 amino acids. The V end lost 2 bases, the J end lost 3 bases, and 11 bases lay between the germline ends. The DNA for the CDR3 is TGTGCCAGCAGTTACCTCCCCTCCCACTACGAGCAGTACTTC. Amino acids: CASSYLPSHYEQYF.

This sequence joins TRBV7-2 and TRBJ2-7; 7 nucleotides agree with TRBD2. The CDR3 totals 16 residues. From germline, CDR1 is SGHTA and CDR2 FQGNSA. Trimming took 1 base from V and 2 from J; bases not matched to a gene: 8. CDR3 DNA sequence: TGTGCCAGCAGCTTAGGACTAAGCGGGACGACCTACGAGCAGTACTTC. This sequence encodes CASSLGLSGTTYEQYF.

This clonotype appeared a few times. V and J are TRBV10-3 and TRBJ2-1, with TRBD2 matching 11 bases. With 8 bases clipped from V and 4 bases from J, the junction kept 7 bases outside the gene matches. CDR3 length equals 15 residues. Germline CDR1 ENHRY, CDR2 SYGVKD. The CDR3 protein is CAIAAGTSGYNEQFF. In nucleotides, the CDR3 is TGTGCCATCGCTGCCGGGACTAGCGGTTACAATGAGCAGTTCTTC.

The chain's CDR3 is CASSVGQVGSPLHF. The CDR3 coding sequence is TGTGCCAGCAGCGTAGGCCAGGTCGGTTCACCCCTCCACTTT. The rearrangement links TRBV9 to TRBJ1-6, with no clear D. Per germline, CDR1 SGDLS and CDR2 YYNGEE. Trimming removed 0 bases from V and 9 bases from J, with 10 bases in between. This CDR3 has 14 amino acids.

This clonotype was recorded a few times. This CDR3 reads CATSDQPGTYNEQFF. The CDR3 DNA is TGTGCCACCAGTGATCAACCGGGAACCTACAATGAGCAGTTCTTC. The chain recombines TRBV24-1 with TRBJ2-1; possible D gene TRBD2, 5 bases. The CDR3 loop spans 15 amino acids. V gave up 3 bases and J gave up 2 bases, with 10 bases separating them. The germline CDR1 and CDR2 sequences are KGHDR and SFDVKD.

The chain links TRBV7-6 to TRBJ2-3, with TRBD1 matching over 9 bases. Germline CDR1 reads SGHVS; CDR2 reads FNYEAQ. The J segment lost 5 bases and the V segment lost 4 bases, leaving 7 bases of the junction unmatched. The CDR3 runs 15 residues. This chain's CDR3 is CASSWGQGAGDTQYF. DNA for the CDR3: TGTGCCAGCAGCTGGGGACAGGGAGCCGGAGATACGCAGTATTTT.

V usage is TRBV18 and J usage is TRBJ2-1; D call uncertain. CDR1 and CDR2 (germline): KGHSH, LQKENI. The ends were cut back, 6 bases at V and 9 bases at J, with 12 bases in the middle. The CDR3 sequence is 12 residues long. The CDR3 here is CASSPPTIEQFF. The CDR3 coding sequence is TGTGCCAGCTCGCCCCCGACAATTGAGCAGTTCTTC.

This clonotype was detected a few times. V is TRBV5-1 and J is TRBJ2-1, with TRBD2 as a possible D gene (5 bases). The V gene's germline CDR1 is SGHRS and CDR2 YFSETQ. CDR3 length equals 13 residues. V lost 4 bases and J 6 bases, leaving 11 bases between the germline ends. This CDR3 is CASSPLSVNEQFF. The CDR3 nucleotides read TGCGCCAGCAGCCCTCTTAGCGTCAATGAGCAGTTCTTC. Full variable domain (rest looked up from reference TRBV5-1 and TRBJ2-1): KAGVTQTPRYLIKTRGQQVTLSCSPISGHRSVSWYQQTPGQGLQFLFEYFSETQRNKGNFPGRFSGRQFSNSRSEMNVSTLELGDSALYLCASSPLSVNEQFFGPGTRLTVL.

This clonotype showed up just a few times. The V gene is TRBV19, the J gene TRBJ2-1, with TRBD1 matching over 7 bases. Germline V gene lookup returns CDR1 LNHDA and CDR2 SQIVND (reference sequence). The V and J ends lost 4 bases and 0 bases, in that order; junction bases with no gene match: 3. The CDR3 is made up of 15 amino acids. CDR3 DNA: TGTGCCAGTAGTACCCAGGGGGACTCCTACAATGAGCAGTTCTTC. Amino acid sequence: CASSTQGDSYNEQFF.

The rearrangement uses TRBV28 and TRBJ2-4; TRBD2 aligns across 9 bases. The CDR3 totals 18 residues. V trimming: 5 bases; J trimming: 0 bases; junction bases outside the gene matches: 11. CDR1 is MDHEN, CDR2 SYDVKM, per germline. CDR3 loop: CASSPGLAPNLAKNIQYF. For the CDR3, the DNA is TGTGCCAGCAGTCCCGGACTAGCGCCTAACCTAGCCAAAAACATTCAGTACTTC.

This clonotype has just a few counts. The chain employs TRBV3-1 and TRBJ2-7; 7 bases are a match to TRBD2. The CDR3 runs 15 residues. With 4 bases clipped from V and 3 bases from J, the junction kept 9 bases outside the gene matches. The germline V gene encodes CDR1 LGHDT and CDR2 YNNKEL (reference sequence). CDR3 nucleotide sequence: TGTGCCAGCAGCCCCCCCCGAGCGGGACGCTACGAGCAGTACTTC. Encoded protein: CASSPPRAGRYEQYF.

This clonotype was counted only a few times. The chain combines TRBV3-1 with TRBJ2-5; no clear D gene. This CDR3 contains 13 residues. Germline V gene lookup returns CDR1 LGHDT and CDR2 YNNKEL (reference sequence). Trimming took 1 base from V and 5 from J, leaving 8 bases between them. The CDR3 DNA reads TGTGCCAGCAGCCAAGCTCCGGTTGAGACCCAGTACTTC. Amino acid sequence: CASSQAPVETQYF.

This clonotype was counted a few times. This chain uses TRBV7-9 with TRBJ1-5; 9 bases are a match to TRBD1. J was trimmed by 7 bases and V by 5 bases; bases with no gene match: 6. This CDR3 comprises 14 residues. From germline, CDR1 is SEHNR and CDR2 FQNEAQ (reference sequence). The CDR3 is CASSHPDRGQPQHF. CDR3 in DNA: TGTGCCAGCAGCCATCCGGACAGGGGCCAGCCCCAGCATTTT.